This T cell receptor beta chain was identified during a study of Ad26.COV2.S vaccination and SARS-CoV-2 variants. Looking at the study overall: Within the COV1001 Ad26.COV2.S trial arm, the donor was enrolled. Once, or twice with 56 days between doses, Ad26.COV2.S was given intramuscularly. Study-wide results and caveats: There was a possibility that the TCR breadth and depth analyses underestimated total T cell responses.

The CDR3 contains 13 residues. The V gene's germline CDR1 is MNHEY and CDR2 SVGAGI. Trimming removed 3 bases at V and 7 bases at J, with 11 bases between. Noted treatment: about 20 received Ad26.COV2.S at low or high dose, single or two shots; several received placebo; per-sample allocation not given. Day 63 after the first injection of vaccine or placebo was the sampling time. Vaccination employed an Ad26 vector expressing the Wuhan-strain SARS-CoV-2 spike. Data came from immunoSEQ multiplex PCR; TCRdb stores just in-frame clones and leaves some out. The sample consists of hundreds of thousands of clones, roughly 90% of them appearing once. With regard to this clone: Its antigen is not known.

The chain uses TRBV6-5 and TRBJ2-3; possible D gene TRBD2, 6 bases. The specimen comprised peripheral blood, sampled in a trial of Ad26.COV2.S vaccine versus placebo. The source is a person aged 18-60 years who received the Ad26.COV2.S COVID-19 vaccine or a placebo. CDR3 bases: TGTGCCAGCAGTTATGGGACTCCTAATACGCAGTATTTT. Amino acid sequence: CASSYGTPNTQYF.